The clone carrying this T cell receptor (beta chain) was seen many times. Its antigen remains unknown. These data belong to a study of early T cells in non-severe SARS-CoV-2 infection. Study details: Bulk RNA from unsorted whole blood was sequenced; chains were unpaired.

The study's findings and limits: Comparison of clonotypes with VDJdb favored anti-spike CD8 responses while missing private and CD4 specificities.

Unique molecular identifier tags were affixed to discrete cDNA molecules. TCRdb reanalysed the 5' RACE reads using MiXCR and keeps one entry per CDR3 protein. The table shows tens of thousands of distinct CDR3 sequences, with roughly 13% occurring only once. The CDR3 runs 15 residues. The germline CDR1 and CDR2 sequences are KGHSH and LQKENI. V trimming: 3 bases; J trimming: 5 bases; junction bases outside the gene matches: 2. Sample: whole blood. The chain is built from TRBV18 and TRBJ2-1, with 12 bases lining up with TRBD2. The TCR comes from an adult who was a healthcare worker with PCR-confirmed SARS-CoV-2 infection or an uninfected control (not recorded which). CDR3 protein: CASSPGLAGDNEQFF. The CDR3 nucleotides read TGTGCCAGCTCACCGGGACTAGCGGGTGACAATGAGCAGTTCTTC.